The present T cell receptor (beta chain) was sequenced within a study of shared clonotypes between healthy human individuals. CDR1 is GTSNPN and CDR2 is SVGIG in the germline V gene (reference sequence). With 5 bases removed from V and 0 bases from J, the gap between germline ends came to 11 bases. CDR3 size: 14 residues. In the naive CD8 group, cells lacked CD45RO and were positively selected for CCR7, so terminally differentiated effector memory CD45RA+ cells were left out. Here immunoSEQ multiplex PCR was the method, and the copy in TCRdb shows in-frame clones only, minus some. The repertoire holds 2 million or so clones, over 85% seen once, with around 1.1% in the top ten.

This clonotype originated in a man younger than 30 in good health. The rearrangement joins TRBV30 to TRBJ1-3; unclear D gene. Specimen: naive CD8+ T cells sorted from blood. In nucleotides, the CDR3 is TGTGCCTGGCTTGGCATCCACTCTGGAAACACCATATATTTT. Translated, it gives CAWLGIHSGNTIYF.